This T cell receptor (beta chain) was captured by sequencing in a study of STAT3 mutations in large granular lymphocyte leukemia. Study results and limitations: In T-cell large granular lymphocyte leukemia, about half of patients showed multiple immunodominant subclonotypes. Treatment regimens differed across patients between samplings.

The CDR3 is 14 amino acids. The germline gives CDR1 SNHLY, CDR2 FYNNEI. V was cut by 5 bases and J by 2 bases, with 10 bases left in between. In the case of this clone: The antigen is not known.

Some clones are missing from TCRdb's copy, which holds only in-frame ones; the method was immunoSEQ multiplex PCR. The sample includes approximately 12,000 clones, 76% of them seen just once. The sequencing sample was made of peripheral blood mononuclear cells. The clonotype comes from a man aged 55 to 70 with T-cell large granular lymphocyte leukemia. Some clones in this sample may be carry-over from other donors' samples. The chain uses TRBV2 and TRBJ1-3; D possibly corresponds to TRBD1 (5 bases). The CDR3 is CASSRPRAGNTIYF. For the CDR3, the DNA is TGTGCCAGCAGTCGCCCCAGGGCTGGAAACACCATATATTTT.